The 15 T cell receptor beta chains below were found in one sample sequenced in a study of cytomegalovirus exposure and HLA in healthy donors (dated by TCRdb to 2017 to 2019). Library preparation used the immunoSEQ multiplex PCR assay. A mixture of 60 forward primers for TCR Vbeta segments and 13 reverse primers for TCR Jbeta segments was used in the multiplex PCR. TCRdb holds this immuneACCESS table with in-frame rearrangements only. Some clones are missing; in checked studies, unresolved V genes explain under half, and the rest has no known cause. This sample is represented by approximately 79,000 clones; roughly 80% of them were singletons. The ten most abundant clones make up approximately 2% of the sample. Sequenced: PBMCs. The receptors were gathered from a boy younger than 18 in good health and CMV-seronegative.

The chain recombines TRBV29-1 with TRBJ2-1; 8 bases align to TRBD2. CDR1 is SQVTM, CDR2 ANQGSEA, per germline. This CDR3 spans 12 amino acids. With V trimmed by 7 bases and J by 9 bases, 8 bases remained unmatched. The CDR3 here is CSAPAGDREQFF. DNA for the CDR3: TGCAGCGCACCAGCGGGAGATCGTGAGCAGTTCTTC.

This clone was seen only a few times. This chain links TRBV29-1 with TRBJ2-1, with D maybe TRBD2 (5 bases). Germline CDR1 reads SQVTM; CDR2 reads ANQGSEA. The V and J ends lost 0 bases and 6 bases respectively, with 9 bases between them. The CDR3 is made up of 13 amino acids. CDR3 bases: TGCAGCGTTGAAGAACGGCTAGCCAATGAGCAGTTCTTC. Translating gives CSVEERLANEQFF.

The J gene is TRBJ1-2, the V gene TRBV30; D is unresolved. This CDR3 contains 13 residues. Per the germline V gene, CDR1 is GTSNPN and CDR2 is SVGIG (reference sequence). Trimming removed 0 bases from V and 7 bases from J, with 12 bases in between. The CDR3 here is CAWSVQQLLGYTF. CDR3 nucleotide sequence: TGTGCCTGGAGTGTACAACAGCTCCTTGGCTACACCTTC.

The genes are TRBV7-9 and TRBJ1-2, with D uncertain. Germline CDR1 reads SEHNR; CDR2 reads FQNEAQ (reference sequence). The CDR3 has 14 amino acids. Trimming cost V 2 bases and J 3 bases, with 10 bases left between them. The CDR3 region has the DNA TGTGCCAGCAGCTTACCGCGTTCCGACTATGGCTACACCTTC. Translation gives CASSLPRSDYGYTF.

This clone is medium-sized (0.01 to 0.1%) by share. This chain links TRBV7-9 with TRBJ1-3; D unresolved. Trimming left V 4 bases short and J 4 bases short, with 17 bases between. The CDR3 length is 16 residues. Germline CDR1 is SEHNR and CDR2 is FQNEAQ (reference sequence). The CDR3 bases are TGTGCCAGCAGCTCCGCCGACTCGATAACGGGAAACACCATATATTTT. This sequence encodes CASSSADSITGNTIYF.

This clone was seen a single time. The rearrangement uses TRBV7-3 and TRBJ1-6; a possible D gene is TRBD1 (6 bases). The CDR3 loop spans 13 amino acids. CDR1 is SGHTA, CDR2 FQGTGA, per germline. V was pared by 6 bases and J by 7 bases, with 10 bases between. The CDR3 loop is CASSRTGNSPLHF. The CDR3 DNA sequence: TGTGCCAGCAGTAGAACAGGGAATTCACCCCTCCACTTT.

V is TRBV5-8 and J is TRBJ2-7; the D gene is possibly TRBD1 (5 bases). The CDR3 is made up of 12 amino acids. Between the trimmed V and J ends, which lost 4 bases and 3 bases, there was a span of 8 bases. Germline assignment: CDR1 SGHTS and CDR2 YDEGEE. CDR3 protein: CASSGQLYEQYF. DNA of the CDR3: TGTGCCAGCAGCGGACAACTCTACGAGCAGTACTTC.

The V call is TRBV28, the J call TRBJ1-2; TRBD1 agrees at 11 bases. The junction had 16 bases not matched to a gene; V was cut back by 5 bases and J by 5 bases. CDR3 size: 18 residues. Germline CDR1 is MDHEN and CDR2 is SYDVKM. In nucleotides, the CDR3 is TGTGCCAGCAGTCTTCCGGGACAGGGGGAGAGGGAGGAGTATGGCTACACCTTC. Amino acids: CASSLPGQGEREEYGYTF.

V usage is TRBV15 and J usage is TRBJ1-4; D perhaps matches TRBD1 (5 bases). Germline lookup yields CDR1 LNHNV and CDR2 YYDKDF (reference sequence). V lost 0 bases, J lost 12 bases, and 14 bases lay in between. This CDR3 region has 14 residues. CDR3 region: CATSRDREGVQLFF. The CDR3 region has the DNA TGTGCCACCAGCAGAGATCGCGAAGGGGTACAACTGTTTTTT.

This clone was seen a few times. The rearrangement links TRBV6-5 to TRBJ2-5, with TRBD1 matching over 9 bases. Matching the DNA end better, TRBJ2-7 makes the J call doubtful. Per germline, CDR1 MNHEY and CDR2 SVGAGI. This CDR3 comprises 13 residues. CDR3 nucleotides: TGTGCCAGCAGGGACAGGGGCCCCTACGAGCAGTACTTC. Protein sequence: CASRDRGPYEQYF.

The gene calls are TRBV25-1 and TRBJ2-2; D is possibly TRBD2 (6 bases). The CDR3 has 15 amino acids. Trimming cost V 2 bases and J 3 bases, with 10 bases left between them. Germline lookup yields CDR1 MGHDK and CDR2 SYGVNS. CDR3 protein: CASSEGGTDTGELFF. The CDR3 DNA is TGTGCCAGCAGTGAAGGCGGGACCGACACCGGGGAGCTGTTTTTT.

This clone was counted a single time. The rearrangement uses TRBV30 and TRBJ2-1; 14 positions agree with TRBD2. This CDR3 contains 16 residues. V lost 4 bases and J lost 7; bases outside the gene matches: 9. Germline V CDR1 and CDR2: GTSNPN, SVGIG (reference sequence). The CDR3 DNA is TGTGCCTGGAAGTCACGGGGGACTAGCGGGAGTAATGAGCAGTTCTTC. Its protein is CAWKSRGTSGSNEQFF.

The chain is built from TRBV2 and TRBJ2-3; TRBD1 matches 8 bases. CDR1 and CDR2 from the germline V gene are SNHLY and FYNNEI. V lost 10 bases, J lost 1 base, and 4 bases stayed unmatched. The CDR3 covers 13 residues. CDR3 region: CAIETGGTDTQYF. Written as DNA, the CDR3 is TGTGCCATTGAGACAGGGGGCACAGATACGCAGTATTTT.

The CDR3 here is CASSTGTVQFSYEQYF. Written as DNA, the CDR3 is TGTGCCAGCAGCACTGGGACAGTTCAATTTTCCTACGAGCAGTACTTC. This chain uses TRBV4-2 with TRBJ2-7, with TRBD1 matching over 7 bases. J was trimmed by 1 base and V by 5 bases; bases with no gene match: 11. The CDR3 runs 16 residues. From germline, CDR1 is LGHNA and CDR2 YNFKEQ.

The chain recombines TRBV30 with TRBJ2-7; 7 bases align to TRBD1. The V gene end was trimmed by 6 bases and the J gene end by 4 bases; junction bases not matched to a gene: 9. This CDR3 is built from 13 residues. Germline V gives CDR1 GTSNPN, CDR2 SVGIG (reference sequence). This chain's CDR3 is CACRTGEKYEQYF. CDR3 nucleotides: TGTGCCTGCCGGACAGGAGAAAAGTACGAGCAGTACTTC.